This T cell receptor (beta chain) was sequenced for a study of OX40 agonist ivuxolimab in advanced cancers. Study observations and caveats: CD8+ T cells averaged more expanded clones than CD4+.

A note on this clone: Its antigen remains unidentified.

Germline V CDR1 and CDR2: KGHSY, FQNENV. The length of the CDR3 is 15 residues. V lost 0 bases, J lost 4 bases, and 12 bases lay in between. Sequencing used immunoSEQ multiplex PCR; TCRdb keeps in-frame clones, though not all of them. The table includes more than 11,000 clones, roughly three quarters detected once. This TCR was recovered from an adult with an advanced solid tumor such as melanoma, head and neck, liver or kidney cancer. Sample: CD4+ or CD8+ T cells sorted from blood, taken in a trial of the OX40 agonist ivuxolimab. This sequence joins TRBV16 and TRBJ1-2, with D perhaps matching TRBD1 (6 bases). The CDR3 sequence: CASSQSHDRIYGYTF. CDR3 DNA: TGTGCCAGCAGCCAATCACACGACAGGATCTATGGCTACACCTTC.